Listed here are 2 T cell receptor beta chains from one sample, sequenced in a study of T cells after yellow fever vaccination. TCRdb reanalysed the 5' RACE reads using MiXCR and keeps one entry per CDR3 protein. The sample includes 100,000 to 150,000 distinct CDR3 sequences, 8.9% of them seen just once. The sample consisted of CD8+ T cells sorted from PBMCs, taken on the day of the yellow fever booster vaccination. The receptors were gathered from a man between 18 and 29 years old who received the YFV17D yellow fever vaccine.

This clonotype was counted many times. The chain employs TRBV12-3 or TRBV12-4 and TRBJ2-7, with D hard to call. V gave up 0 bases and J gave up 6 bases, with 6 bases separating them. The CDR3 extends over 12 amino acids. The CDR3 DNA reads TGTGCCAGCAGTTTAGCTAGATCCGAGCAGTACTTC. Translation: CASSLARSEQYF.

The chain joins TRBV29-1 to TRBJ1-2; 8 bases align to TRBD1. The CDR3 covers 17 residues. V dropped 0 bases and J dropped 4; count of bases not matched to a gene: 13. Per the germline V gene, CDR1 is SQVTM and CDR2 is ANQGSEA. For the CDR3, the DNA is TGCAGCGTTGAAGATCAGGGGGACAGGCACAACTTCTATGGCTACACCTTC. This encodes CSVEDQGDRHNFYGYTF.